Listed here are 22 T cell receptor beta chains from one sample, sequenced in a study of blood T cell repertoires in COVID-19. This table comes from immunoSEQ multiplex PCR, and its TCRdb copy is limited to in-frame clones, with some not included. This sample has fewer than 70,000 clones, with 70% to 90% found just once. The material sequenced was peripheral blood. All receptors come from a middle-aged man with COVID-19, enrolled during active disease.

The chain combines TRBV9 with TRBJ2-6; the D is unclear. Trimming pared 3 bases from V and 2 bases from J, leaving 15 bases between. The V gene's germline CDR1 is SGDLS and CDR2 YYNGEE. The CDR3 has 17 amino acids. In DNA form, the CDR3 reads TGTGCCAGCAGCGCCGCCGCAGGAAGTCCTGGGGCCAACGTCCTGACTTTC. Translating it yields CASSAAAGSPGANVLTF.

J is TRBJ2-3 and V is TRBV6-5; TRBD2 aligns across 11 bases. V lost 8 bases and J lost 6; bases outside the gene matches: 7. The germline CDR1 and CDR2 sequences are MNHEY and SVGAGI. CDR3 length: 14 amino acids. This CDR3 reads CASSLAGGMDTQYF. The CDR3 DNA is TGTGCCAGCTCCTTAGCGGGGGGGATGGATACGCAGTATTTT.

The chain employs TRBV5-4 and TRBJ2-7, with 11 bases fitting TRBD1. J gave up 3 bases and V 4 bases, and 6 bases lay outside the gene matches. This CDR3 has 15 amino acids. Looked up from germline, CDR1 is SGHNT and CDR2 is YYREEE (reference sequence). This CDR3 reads CASSRDRGTLYEQYF. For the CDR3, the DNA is TGTGCCAGCAGCCGGGACAGGGGGACTCTCTACGAGCAGTACTTC.

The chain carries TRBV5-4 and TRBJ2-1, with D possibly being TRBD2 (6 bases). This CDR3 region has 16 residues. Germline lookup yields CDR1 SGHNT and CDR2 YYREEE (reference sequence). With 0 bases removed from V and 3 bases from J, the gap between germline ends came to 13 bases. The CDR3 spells CASSLAGTGGYNEQFF. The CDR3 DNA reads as TGTGCCAGCAGCTTGGCAGGGACTGGAGGCTACAATGAGCAGTTCTTC.

The CDR3: CASSLSRGALGDTQYF. The CDR3 DNA follows: TGTGCCAGCAGCTTAAGTCGGGGGGCTTTGGGAGATACGCAGTATTTT. The chain employs TRBV11-1 and TRBJ2-3; tentative D call: TRBD2 (7 bases). CDR1 SGHAT and CDR2 FQDESV come from the germline V gene (reference sequence). V lost 2 bases and J 5 bases, leaving 17 bases between the germline ends. This CDR3 is built from 16 residues.

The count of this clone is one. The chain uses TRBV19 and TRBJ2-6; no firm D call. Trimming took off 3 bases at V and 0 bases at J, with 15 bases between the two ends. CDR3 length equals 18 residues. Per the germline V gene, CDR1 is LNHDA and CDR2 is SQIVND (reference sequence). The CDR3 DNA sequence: TGTGCCAGTAGTATCCGACCTGGGCCCTTCTCTGGGGCCAACGTCCTGACTTTC. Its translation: CASSIRPGPFSGANVLTF.

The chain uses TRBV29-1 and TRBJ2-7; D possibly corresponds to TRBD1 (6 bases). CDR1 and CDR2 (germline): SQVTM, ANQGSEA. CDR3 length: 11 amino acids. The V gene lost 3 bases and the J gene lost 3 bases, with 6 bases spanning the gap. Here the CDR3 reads CSVDRGYEQYF. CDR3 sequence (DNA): TGCAGCGTTGACAGGGGCTACGAGCAGTACTTC.

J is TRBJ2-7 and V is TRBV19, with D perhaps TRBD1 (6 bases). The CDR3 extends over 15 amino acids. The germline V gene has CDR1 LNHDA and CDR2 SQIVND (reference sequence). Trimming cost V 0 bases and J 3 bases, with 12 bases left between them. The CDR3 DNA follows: TGTGCCAGTAGTATAGAGGGGGCCTCCTTCTACGAGCAGTACTTC. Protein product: CASSIEGASFYEQYF.

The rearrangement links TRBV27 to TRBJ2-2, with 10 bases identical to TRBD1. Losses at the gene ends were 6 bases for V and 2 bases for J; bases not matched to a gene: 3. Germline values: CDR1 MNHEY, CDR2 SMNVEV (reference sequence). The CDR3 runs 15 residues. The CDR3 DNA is TGTGCCAGCAGGAGGGACAGGGGTAACACCGGGGAGCTGTTTTTT. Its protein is CASRRDRGNTGELFF.

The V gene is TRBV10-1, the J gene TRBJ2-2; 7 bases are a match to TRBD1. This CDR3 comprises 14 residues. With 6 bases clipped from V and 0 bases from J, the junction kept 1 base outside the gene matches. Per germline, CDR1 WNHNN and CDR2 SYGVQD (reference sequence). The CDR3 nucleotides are TGCGCCAGCAGCGGGACAGCGAACACCGGGGAGCTGTTTTTT. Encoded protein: CASSGTANTGELFF.

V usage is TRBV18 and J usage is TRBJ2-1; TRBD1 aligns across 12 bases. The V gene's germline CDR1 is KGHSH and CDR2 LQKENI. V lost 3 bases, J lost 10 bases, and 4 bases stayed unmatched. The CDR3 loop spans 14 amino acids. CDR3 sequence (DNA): TGTGCCAGCTCACCGGGACAGGGGGCACACGAGCAGTTCTTC. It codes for CASSPGQGAHEQFF.

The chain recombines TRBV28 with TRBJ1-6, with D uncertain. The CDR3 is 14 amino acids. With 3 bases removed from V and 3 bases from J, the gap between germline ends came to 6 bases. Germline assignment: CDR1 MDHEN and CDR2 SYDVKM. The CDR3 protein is CASSFGSYNSPLHF. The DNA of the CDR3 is TGTGCCAGCAGTTTTGGCAGCTATAATTCACCCCTCCACTTT.

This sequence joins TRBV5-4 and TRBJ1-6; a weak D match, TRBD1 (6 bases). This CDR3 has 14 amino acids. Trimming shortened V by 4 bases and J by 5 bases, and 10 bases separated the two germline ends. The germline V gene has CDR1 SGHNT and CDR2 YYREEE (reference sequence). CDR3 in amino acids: CASSEQGNNSPLHF. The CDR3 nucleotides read TGTGCCAGCAGCGAACAGGGAAATAATTCACCCCTCCACTTT.

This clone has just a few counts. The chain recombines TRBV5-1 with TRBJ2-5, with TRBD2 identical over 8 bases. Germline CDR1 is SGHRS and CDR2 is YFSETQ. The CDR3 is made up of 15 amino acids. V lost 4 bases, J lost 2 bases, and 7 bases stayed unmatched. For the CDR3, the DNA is TGCGCCAGCAGCCCCGCGACTAGCGCACAAGAGACCCAGTACTTC. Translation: CASSPATSAQETQYF.

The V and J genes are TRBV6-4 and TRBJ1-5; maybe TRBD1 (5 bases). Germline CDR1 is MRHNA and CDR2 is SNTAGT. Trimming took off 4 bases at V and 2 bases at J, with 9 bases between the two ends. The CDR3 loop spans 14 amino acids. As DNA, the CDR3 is TGTGCCAGCAGTGGGTCGGGGGGCAATCAGCCCCAGCATTTT. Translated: CASSGSGGNQPQHF.

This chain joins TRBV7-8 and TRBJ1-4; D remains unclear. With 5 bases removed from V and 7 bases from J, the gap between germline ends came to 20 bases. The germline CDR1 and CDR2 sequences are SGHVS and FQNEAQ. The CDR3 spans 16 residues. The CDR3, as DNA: TGTGCCAGCAGCCTACTGACTATTCCAGCTACTGAAAAACTGTTTTTT. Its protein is CASSLLTIPATEKLFF.

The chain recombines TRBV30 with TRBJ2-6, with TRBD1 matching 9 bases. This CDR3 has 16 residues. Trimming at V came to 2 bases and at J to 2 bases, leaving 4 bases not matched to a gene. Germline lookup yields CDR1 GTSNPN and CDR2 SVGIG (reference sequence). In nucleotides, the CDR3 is TGTGCCTGGAGTACAGGGGGCAGGGCTGGGGCCAACGTCCTGACTTTC. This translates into CAWSTGGRAGANVLTF.

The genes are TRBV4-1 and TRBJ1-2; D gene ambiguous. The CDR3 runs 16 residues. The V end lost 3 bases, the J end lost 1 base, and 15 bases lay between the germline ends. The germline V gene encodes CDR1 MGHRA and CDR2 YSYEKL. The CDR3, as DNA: TGCGCCAGCAGCCAGCCCACAAGGAGTCGTAACTATGGCTACACCTTC. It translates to CASSQPTRSRNYGYTF.

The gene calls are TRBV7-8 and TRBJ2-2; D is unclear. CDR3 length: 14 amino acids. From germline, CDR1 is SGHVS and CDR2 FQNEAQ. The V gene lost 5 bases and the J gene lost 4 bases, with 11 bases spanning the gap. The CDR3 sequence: CASSPLTSTGELFF. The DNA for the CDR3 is TGTGCCAGCAGCCCCCTGACAAGCACCGGGGAGCTGTTTTTT.

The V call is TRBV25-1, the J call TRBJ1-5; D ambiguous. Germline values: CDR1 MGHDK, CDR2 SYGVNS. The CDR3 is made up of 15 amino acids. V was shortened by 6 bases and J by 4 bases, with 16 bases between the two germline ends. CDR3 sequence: CASRPEGLENQPQHF. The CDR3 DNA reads TGTGCCAGCAGACCAGAGGGTCTGGAAAATCAGCCCCAGCATTTT.

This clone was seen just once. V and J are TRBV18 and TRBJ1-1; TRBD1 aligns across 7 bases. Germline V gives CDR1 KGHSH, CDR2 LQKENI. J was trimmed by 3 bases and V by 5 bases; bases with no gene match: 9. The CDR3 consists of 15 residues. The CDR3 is CASSEQRGRDTEAFF. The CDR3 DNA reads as TGTGCCAGCTCAGAACAAAGGGGGCGGGACACTGAAGCTTTCTTT. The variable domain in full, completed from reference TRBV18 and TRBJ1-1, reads NAGVMQNPRHLVRRRGQEARLRCSPMKGHSHVYWYRQLPEEGLKFMVYLQKENIIDESGMPKERFSAEFPKEGPSILRIQQVVRGDSAAYFCASSEQRGRDTEAFFGQGTRLTVV.

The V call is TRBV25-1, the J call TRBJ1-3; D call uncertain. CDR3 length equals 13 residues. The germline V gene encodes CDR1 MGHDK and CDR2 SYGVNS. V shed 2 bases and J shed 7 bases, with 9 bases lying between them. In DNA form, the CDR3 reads TGTGCCAGCAGTGAAGTCGCTCGGAACACCATATATTTT. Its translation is CASSEVARNTIYF.